The 23 T cell receptor beta chains below come from one sample, sequenced in a study of cytotoxic CD8 clonotypes in ibrutinib-treated CLL. Using immunoSEQ multiplex PCR, the repertoire was profiled, and TCRdb retains in-frame clones only, with some absent. Found here are 100,000 to 150,000 clones, 80% to 90% of them singletons; the top ten hold around 2.1%. This material consisted of PBMCs, taken after 24 months of ibrutinib treatment. The source of these receptors is a human donor with chronic lymphocytic leukemia.

V gene TRBV7-6 combines with J gene TRBJ2-7, with D tentatively TRBD1 or TRBD2 (5 bases each). The germline gives CDR1 SGHVS, CDR2 FNYEAQ. This CDR3 is built from 15 residues. Deletions cut 5 bases from V and 2 bases from J, with 16 bases between. CDR3 region: CASSAGHGGPYEQYF. CDR3 nucleotide sequence: TGTGCCAGCAGCGCAGGCCATGGGGGTCCCTACGAGCAGTACTTC.

Only one count was recorded for this clone. J is TRBJ2-5 and V is TRBV10-3, with D perhaps matching TRBD2 (7 bases). Germline V gene sequence: CDR1 ENHRY, CDR2 SYGVKD. The CDR3 extends over 15 amino acids. The V end was cut by 2 bases, the J end by 8 bases, with 18 bases between. The CDR3 reads CAISEMAGALRTQYF. CDR3 DNA: TGTGCCATCAGTGAGATGGCGGGGGCCCTTCGAACCCAGTACTTC.

Comments on this clone: Distinct nucleotide sequences in the sample also encode this CDR3. The rearrangement links TRBV9 to TRBJ2-3; the D gene could be TRBD1 or TRBD2 (6 bases each). In germline, CDR1 is SGDLS, CDR2 YYNGEE. This CDR3 comprises 14 residues. V lost 0 bases to trimming and J lost 6 bases, with 11 bases between them. CDR3 sequence reads: CASSVDQGRDTQYF. The DNA for the CDR3 is TGTGCCAGCAGCGTAGATCAGGGGAGGGATACGCAGTATTTT.

A single count supports this clone. The J gene is TRBJ1-5, the V gene TRBV6-6; no reliable D call. V was trimmed by 0 bases and J by 5 bases, leaving 11 bases between them. The length of the CDR3 is 15 residues. From germline, CDR1 is MNHNY and CDR2 SVGAGI (reference sequence). For the CDR3, the DNA is TGTGCCAGCAGTTACTCTCAGGCCGGCCATCAGCCCCAGCATTTT. It encodes CASSYSQAGHQPQHF.

The genes are TRBV5-8 and TRBJ2-5; a possible D gene is TRBD2 (6 bases). The CDR3 is 14 residues long. The germline V gene encodes CDR1 SGHTS and CDR2 YDEGEE. Trimming took 5 bases from V and 5 from J, leaving 16 bases between them. The CDR3 sequence: CASSNGRSGETQYF. The CDR3, as DNA: TGTGCCAGCAGTAACGGGAGATCAGGGGAGACCCAGTACTTC.

The J gene is TRBJ1-1, the V gene TRBV5-6, with 7 bases that match TRBD1. The CDR3 consists of 14 residues. Germline V gene lookup returns CDR1 SGHDT and CDR2 YYEEEE. J was trimmed by 0 bases and V by 6 bases; bases with no gene match: 5. DNA of the CDR3: TGTGCCAGCATTACAGGGGCCCTGAACACTGAAGCTTTCTTT. Translating gives CASITGALNTEAFF.

This chain uses TRBV30 with TRBJ2-4, with 9 bases identical to TRBD2. V was clipped by 5 bases and J by 4 bases; unmatched bases: 9. Germline CDR1 reads GTSNPN; CDR2 reads SVGIG (reference sequence). This CDR3 region has 15 residues. CDR3 DNA: TGTGCCTGGGCCAAGGGCGGGGGGGAAAAAAACATTCAGTACTTC. This sequence encodes CAWAKGGGEKNIQYF. Together with reference TRBV30 and TRBJ2-4, the CDR3 gives the full variable domain: SQTIHQWPATLVQPVGSPLSLECTVEGTSNPNLYWYRQAAGRGLQLLFYSVGIGQISSEVPQNLSASRPQDRQFILSSKKLLLSDSGFYLCAWAKGGGEKNIQYFGAGTRLSVL.

The rearrangement joins TRBV10-3 to TRBJ2-3; D perhaps matches TRBD2 (5 bases). The germline V gene encodes CDR1 ENHRY and CDR2 SYGVKD. With 6 bases removed from V and 0 bases from J, the gap between germline ends came to 13 bases. The CDR3 extends over 15 amino acids. The CDR3 region has the DNA TGTGCCATCAGCGGCCGGGGTGGAAGCACAGATACGCAGTATTTT. As protein: CAISGRGGSTDTQYF.

The genes are TRBV11-2 and TRBJ1-1; D is unresolved. The CDR3 is made up of 15 amino acids. Trimming took off 2 bases at V and 0 bases at J, with 10 bases between the two ends. Germline V gene lookup returns CDR1 SGHAT and CDR2 FQNNGV. CDR3 coding DNA: TGTGCCAGCAGCTTATCAGCCAACCTGAACACTGAAGCTTTCTTT. Translation gives CASSLSANLNTEAFF.

This clone was counted only a few times. The chain combines TRBV28 with TRBJ1-2; 7 bases line up with TRBD1. The CDR3 totals 13 residues. CDR1 and CDR2 from the germline V gene are MDHEN and SYDVKM. J gave up 7 bases and V 11 bases, and 13 bases lay outside the gene matches. CDR3 in amino acids: CASIGAGGFGYTF. Here the CDR3 DNA reads TGTGCCTCGATCGGGGCAGGGGGTTTTGGCTACACCTTC.

The chain uses TRBV6-6 and TRBJ2-7, with a tentative D call TRBD2 (5 bases). The V gene's germline CDR1 is MNHNY and CDR2 SVGAGI (reference sequence). V lost 5 bases and J lost 6, with 14 bases in between. This CDR3 is 13 amino acids long. The CDR3 here is CASSNPTSSEQYF. In DNA, the CDR3 is TGTGCCAGCAGTAACCCAACTAGTTCCGAGCAGTACTTC.

V and J are TRBV7-9 and TRBJ2-6; no reliable D call. The germline V gene has CDR1 SEHNR and CDR2 FQNEAQ (reference sequence). The CDR3 covers 17 residues. V gave up 5 bases and J gave up 0 bases, with 14 bases separating them. DNA for the CDR3: TGTGCCAGCAGCACTAAGGCCCCAAGCTCTGGGGCCAACGTCCTGACTTTC. It yields the protein CASSTKAPSSGANVLTF. Full variable domain (outside the CDR3, taken from reference TRBV7-9 and TRBJ2-6): DTGVSQNPRHKITKRGQNVTFRCDPISEHNRLYWYRQTLGQGPEFLTYFQNEAQLEKSRLLSDRFSAERPKGSFSTLEIQRTEQGDSAMYLCASSTKAPSSGANVLTFGAGSRLTVL.

The chain is built from TRBV28 and TRBJ2-3; TRBD2 matches at 9 bases. The germline V gene encodes CDR1 MDHEN and CDR2 SYDVKM. CDR3 size: 15 residues. The trim removed 2 bases at V and 5 bases at J, leaving 5 bases unmatched. Here the CDR3 reads CASSLELAGKDTQYF. In DNA form, the CDR3 reads TGTGCCAGCAGTTTAGAGCTAGCGGGAAAAGATACGCAGTATTTT.

The rearrangement joins TRBV19 to TRBJ2-2; no definite D call. V was shortened by 1 base and J by 4 bases, with 10 bases between the two germline ends. The CDR3 spans 15 residues. Germline CDR1 reads LNHDA; CDR2 reads SQIVND (reference sequence). The CDR3 coding sequence is TGTGCCAGTAGTATAGGGCAGGACCGCACCGGGGAGCTGTTTTTT. It codes for CASSIGQDRTGELFF.

The V and J genes are TRBV19 and TRBJ1-5, with TRBD1 identical over 7 bases. In germline, CDR1 is LNHDA, CDR2 SQIVND (reference sequence). V lost 4 bases and J lost 4; bases outside the gene matches: 13. The CDR3 consists of 17 residues. For the CDR3, the DNA is TGTGCCAGTAGTAGCCCGACAGGGATGGGGTCGAATCAGCCCCAGCATTTT. It is translated as CASSSPTGMGSNQPQHF.

The chain combines TRBV15 with TRBJ2-6, with D hard to call. Looked up from germline, CDR1 is LNHNV and CDR2 is YYDKDF (reference sequence). The CDR3 length is 15 residues. Trimming removed 0 bases at V and 2 bases at J, with 5 bases between. The CDR3 coding sequence is TGTGCCACCAGCAGAGACCGAGCTGGGGCCAACGTCCTGACTTTC. Translated, it gives CATSRDRAGANVLTF.

Comments on this clone: Its ends do not fully match the called genes, so a read error is possible. The V call is TRBV6-4, the J call TRBJ2-2, with 7 bases fitting TRBD2. Germline V gene data show CDR1 as MRHNA and CDR2 as SNTAGT. The CDR3 is made up of 15 amino acids. CDR3 nucleotides: TGTGCCAGCAGCCCCGCTCCCAGCCCCGCGGGGGAACTGTTTTTT. This gives the protein CASSPAPSPAGELFF.

The chain joins TRBV2 to TRBJ2-6; D not resolved. The ends were cut back, 3 bases at V and 2 bases at J, with 8 bases in the middle. The germline CDR1 and CDR2 sequences are SNHLY and FYNNEI. There are 15 residues in the CDR3. CDR3 residues: CASSDEQTGANVLTF. CDR3 nucleotide sequence: TGTGCCAGCAGTGACGAGCAGACTGGGGCCAACGTCCTGACTTTC. Full variable domain (outside the CDR3, taken from reference TRBV2 and TRBJ2-6): EPEVTQTPSHQVTQMGQEVILRCVPISNHLYFYWYRQILGQKVEFLVSFYNNEISEKSEIFDDQFSVERPDGSNFTLKIRSTKLEDSAMYFCASSDEQTGANVLTFGAGSRLTVL.

This clone appeared once. The genes are TRBV28 and TRBJ1-1; D remains ambiguous. The V end was cut by 2 bases, the J end by 1 base, with 8 bases between. Germline lookup yields CDR1 MDHEN and CDR2 SYDVKM. The CDR3 covers 14 residues. The CDR3 reads CASSLIGQNTEAFF. CDR3 coding DNA: TGTGCCAGCAGTTTAATTGGCCAGAACACTGAAGCTTTCTTT.

This clone was seen only once. The chain is built from TRBV7-8 and TRBJ1-4; tentatively, D is TRBD1 (5 bases). Looked up from germline, CDR1 is SGHVS and CDR2 is FQNEAQ. V was pared by 6 bases and J by 8 bases, with 13 bases between. There are 13 residues in the CDR3. The DNA of the CDR3 is TGTGCCAGCAGGCCCAGGGTAGGGGAAAAACTGTTTTTT. Encoded protein: CASRPRVGEKLFF.

The CDR3 DNA reads as TGTGCCAGTAGTGGGTACTCTGGAAACACCATATATTTT. Residues: CASSGYSGNTIYF. J is TRBJ1-3 and V is TRBV19; no reliable D call. The V and J ends lost 5 bases and 0 bases respectively, with 5 bases between them. This CDR3 contains 13 residues. The germline CDR1 and CDR2 sequences are LNHDA and SQIVND (reference sequence).

V usage is TRBV9 and J usage is TRBJ2-7, with unresolved D. The CDR3 is made up of 16 amino acids. Trimming stripped 0 bases from V and 2 bases from J, with 15 bases between. Looked up from germline, CDR1 is SGDLS and CDR2 is YYNGEE. The CDR3 is CASSVGGGVSPYEQYF. The CDR3 DNA follows: TGTGCCAGCAGCGTAGGAGGTGGGGTGAGCCCCTACGAGCAGTACTTC.

As DNA, the CDR3 is TGTGCCAGCAGCGTCCGGACGGGAGTGGTCAAAAACATTCAGTACTTC. It specifies CASSVRTGVVKNIQYF. The chain is built from TRBV7-9 and TRBJ2-4, with TRBD2 as a possible D gene (6 bases). V lost 5 bases and J 3 bases, leaving 17 bases between the germline ends. The germline V gene has CDR1 SEHNR and CDR2 FQNEAQ (reference sequence). The CDR3 covers 16 residues.